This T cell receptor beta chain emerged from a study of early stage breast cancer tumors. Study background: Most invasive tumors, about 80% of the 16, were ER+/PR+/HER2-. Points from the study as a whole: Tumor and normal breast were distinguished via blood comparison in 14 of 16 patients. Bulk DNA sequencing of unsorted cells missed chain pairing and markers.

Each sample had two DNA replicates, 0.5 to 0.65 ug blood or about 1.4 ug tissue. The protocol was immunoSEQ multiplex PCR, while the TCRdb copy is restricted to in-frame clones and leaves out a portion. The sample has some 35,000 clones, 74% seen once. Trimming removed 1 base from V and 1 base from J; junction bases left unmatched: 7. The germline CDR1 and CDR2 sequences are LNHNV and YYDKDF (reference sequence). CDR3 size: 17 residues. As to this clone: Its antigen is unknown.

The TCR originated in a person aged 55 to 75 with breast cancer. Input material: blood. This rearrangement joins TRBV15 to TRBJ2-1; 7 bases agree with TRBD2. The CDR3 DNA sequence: TGTGCCACCAGCAGAGGGAAAGCGGGACCTTCCTACAATGAGCAGTTCTTC. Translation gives CATSRGKAGPSYNEQFF.